This entry lists 27 T cell receptor beta chains sequenced from one sample in a study of regulatory and conventional T cells in RAG deficiency. Blood CD4+ CD25-low CD127-high conventional T cells supplied the genomic DNA template. Here immunoSEQ multiplex PCR was the method, and the copy in TCRdb shows in-frame clones only, minus some. The table lists 20,000 to 25,000 clones, 93% of them singletons. This sample also appeared in a second study, on regulatory T cells. That investigation notes: The primer mix had 52 TRBV and 13 TRBJ primers.

The sample taken for sequencing was CD4+ T cells sorted from blood. The receptors were sampled from a human donor in good health.

The chain couples TRBV11-2 to TRBJ1-6; D might be TRBD1 (5 bases). The germline V gene has CDR1 SGHAT and CDR2 FQNNGV. This CDR3 spans 14 amino acids. Between the trimmed V and J ends, which lost 3 bases and 6 bases, there was a span of 9 bases. In DNA form, the CDR3 reads TGTGCCAGCAGCTTTAGGGGACGTAATTCACCCCTCCACTTT. It yields the protein CASSFRGRNSPLHF. The variable domain in full, completed from reference TRBV11-2 and TRBJ1-6, reads EAGVAQSPRYKIIEKRQSVAFWCNPISGHATLYWYQQILGQGPKLLIQFQNNGVVDDSQLPKDRFSAERLKGVDSTLKIQPAKLEDSAVYLCASSFRGRNSPLHFGNGTRLTVT.

This sequence joins TRBV28 and TRBJ2-7, with TRBD2 matching 7 bases. The CDR3 totals 14 residues. Germline V CDR1 and CDR2: MDHEN, SYDVKM. J lost 7 bases, V lost 4 bases, and 10 bases had no gene match. CDR3 sequence: CASSYAGLPGEQYF. The DNA of the CDR3 is TGTGCCAGCAGTTACGCGGGACTACCCGGAGAGCAGTACTTC.

The V call is TRBV2, the J call TRBJ1-3, with 7 bases aligning to TRBD1. Germline CDR1 SNHLY, CDR2 FYNNEI. The CDR3 sequence is 17 residues long. J lost 1 base, V lost 4 bases, and 10 bases had no gene match. CDR3 residues: CASSGDRVIISGNTIYF. CDR3 coding DNA: TGTGCCAGCAGTGGAGACAGGGTCATCATTTCTGGAAACACCATATATTTT.

J is TRBJ1-3 and V is TRBV15; D is unresolved. Germline lookup yields CDR1 LNHNV and CDR2 YYDKDF (reference sequence). The CDR3 extends over 16 amino acids. V lost 0 bases and J lost 1, with 10 bases in between. The CDR3 reads CATSRESLGSGNTIYF. DNA for the CDR3: TGTGCCACCAGCAGAGAGTCGCTAGGGTCTGGAAACACCATATATTTT.

The chain uses TRBV5-1 and TRBJ2-5; 10 bases are shared with TRBD2. V shed 1 base, J shed 5 bases, and the junction held 5 bases outside the gene matches. Looked up from germline, CDR1 is SGHRS and CDR2 is YFSETQ. This CDR3 is 15 amino acids long. The CDR3 loop is CASSLSGGAGETQYF. The CDR3 DNA is TGCGCCAGCAGCTTGAGCGGGGGGGCCGGGGAGACCCAGTACTTC. Using reference TRBV5-1 and TRBJ2-5 for the parts outside the CDR3, the full variable domain is KAGVTQTPRYLIKTRGQQVTLSCSPISGHRSVSWYQQTPGQGLQFLFEYFSETQRNKGNFPGRFSGRQFSNSRSEMNVSTLELGDSALYLCASSLSGGAGETQYFGPGTRLLVL.

V gene TRBV11-3 combines with J gene TRBJ2-6; D ambiguous. This CDR3 has 16 residues. Germline V lookup: CDR1 SGHNT, CDR2 YENEEA. Trimming removed 4 bases at V and 5 bases at J, with 15 bases between. The CDR3 sequence: CASSCFRQSRANVLTF. In DNA, the CDR3 is TGTGCCAGCAGCTGCTTTCGACAAAGTCGGGCCAACGTCCTGACTTTC. The complete variable domain, with remaining parts taken from reference TRBV11-3 and TRBJ2-6, reads EAGVVQSPRYKIIEKKQPVAFWCNPISGHNTLYWYLQNLGQGPELLIRYENEEAVDDSQLPKDRFSAERLKGVDSTLKIQPAELGDSAVYLCASSCFRQSRANVLTFGAGSRLTVL.

This rearrangement joins TRBV19 to TRBJ1-3; D remains unclear. CDR3 length: 15 amino acids. CDR1 LNHDA and CDR2 SQIVND come from the germline V gene (reference sequence). The germline V and J ends were trimmed by 1 base and 0 bases, with 7 bases remaining between them. The CDR3 nucleotides read TGTGCCAGTAGTATAGTCGCGTTCTCTGGAAACACCATATATTTT. It specifies CASSIVAFSGNTIYF.

The chain carries TRBV5-1 and TRBJ2-1; 11 bases are shared with TRBD2. V shed 4 bases, J shed 6 bases, and the junction held 6 bases outside the gene matches. CDR3 length: 15 amino acids. Germline V gives CDR1 SGHRS, CDR2 YFSETQ. CDR3 sequence reads: CASSVTSGGLNEQFF. The CDR3 coding sequence is TGCGCCAGCAGCGTCACTAGCGGGGGCCTCAATGAGCAGTTCTTC.

V usage is TRBV7-9 and J usage is TRBJ2-5, with unresolved D. The J call may be in error: the DNA end matches TRBJ2-7 better. The germline V gene has CDR1 SEHNR and CDR2 FQNEAQ (reference sequence). CDR3 length: 12 amino acids. Here the CDR3 reads CASSGRSYEQYF. CDR3 in DNA: TGTGCCAGCAGCGGCCGCTCCTACGAGCAGTACTTC.

The gene calls are TRBV19 and TRBJ2-5; 13 bases map to TRBD2. This CDR3 region has 15 residues. J gave up 4 bases and V 6 bases, and 5 bases lay outside the gene matches. Germline CDR1 and CDR2: LNHDA and SQIVND (reference sequence). CDR3 bases: TGTGCCAGTAGACCGGGACTAGCGGGACGAGAGACCCAGTACTTC. This encodes CASRPGLAGRETQYF.

This clone was seen a few times. The gene calls are TRBV5-5 and TRBJ1-6, with D maybe TRBD1 (6 bases). The CDR3 consists of 15 residues. CDR1 is SGHKS, CDR2 YYEKEE, per germline (reference sequence). V lost 4 bases and J 5 bases, leaving 13 bases between the germline ends. Written as DNA, the CDR3 is TGTGCCAGCAGCGTACAGGGTGTCAATAATTCACCCCTCCACTTT. This translates into CASSVQGVNNSPLHF.

The chain joins TRBV5-4 to TRBJ2-5; D is possibly TRBD2 (5 bases). The CDR3 runs 13 residues. V was pared by 1 base and J by 3 bases, with 7 bases between. Germline loops: CDR1 SGHNT, CDR2 YYREEE (reference sequence). In DNA form, the CDR3 reads TGTGCCAGCAGCTTGAAGGGAGAAGAGACCCAGTACTTC. This translates into CASSLKGEETQYF.

The chain couples TRBV4-1 to TRBJ1-1; 8 nucleotides align to TRBD1. Germline V gene lookup returns CDR1 MGHRA and CDR2 YSYEKL. CDR3 length: 17 residues. V lost 1 base to trimming and J lost 9 bases; unmatched junction nucleotides: 16. The DNA for the CDR3 is TGCGCCAGCAGCCAAGGCGGACAGGGACTCAGGAGGGGGAAAGCTTTCTTT. Translation gives CASSQGGQGLRRGKAFF.

V and J are TRBV6-5 and TRBJ2-2; 12 bases align to TRBD2. The V gene end was trimmed by 6 bases and the J gene end by 7 bases; junction bases not matched to a gene: 6. This CDR3 has 15 residues. Germline loops: CDR1 MNHEY, CDR2 SVGAGI. The CDR3 region has the DNA TGTGCCAGCAGACTAGCGGGGGGAATCGGCGGGGAGCTGTTTTTT. Protein: CASRLAGGIGGELFF.

The V gene is TRBV7-9, the J gene TRBJ1-1, with no clear D. CDR3 length: 13 residues. The V gene lost 5 bases and the J gene lost 5 bases, with 12 bases spanning the gap. From germline, CDR1 is SEHNR and CDR2 FQNEAQ (reference sequence). CDR3 nucleotide sequence: TGTGCCAGCAGCCAAACCGTCGGTACTGAAGCTTTCTTT. Amino acid sequence: CASSQTVGTEAFF.

The V gene is TRBV9, the J gene TRBJ2-3; D unclear. This CDR3 has 15 amino acids. Trimming took 0 bases from V and 2 from J, leaving 10 bases between them. Germline CDR1 is SGDLS and CDR2 is YYNGEE. In DNA form, the CDR3 reads TGTGCCAGCAGCGTAGCCCAGGTAGACACAGATACGCAGTATTTT. It codes for CASSVAQVDTDTQYF.

V gene TRBV5-1 combines with J gene TRBJ1-1; 7 bases match TRBD1. Losses at the gene ends were 4 bases for V and 1 base for J; bases not matched to a gene: 7. Germline-derived CDR1 and CDR2 are SGHRS and YFSETQ. This CDR3 is built from 15 residues. Here the CDR3 DNA reads TGCGCCAGCAGCCCAGGGACAGTAAAGAACACTGAAGCTTTCTTT. Translated, it gives CASSPGTVKNTEAFF.

J is TRBJ1-2 and V is TRBV2, with TRBD1 matching 8 bases. V gave up 2 bases and J gave up 8 bases; unmatched junction bases: 4. Germline lookup yields CDR1 SNHLY and CDR2 FYNNEI. The CDR3 is 13 amino acids. CDR3 DNA: TGTGCCAGCAGTGAAAGGGGACAGGCGGGCTACACCTTC. Translated, it gives CASSERGQAGYTF.

The CDR3 DNA follows: TGTGCCAGCAGTGACAGACTTAGCACAGATACGCAGTATTTT. The encoded protein is CASSDRLSTDTQYF. This chain links TRBV2 with TRBJ2-3, with D unresolved. V lost 3 bases, J lost 0 bases, and 7 bases lay in between. There are 14 residues in the CDR3. Germline V CDR1 and CDR2: SNHLY, FYNNEI.

The chain carries TRBV13 and TRBJ2-3, with 9 bases aligning to TRBD2. CDR3 length: 13 amino acids. The V and J ends lost 5 bases and 6 bases, in that order; junction bases with no gene match: 3. Germline CDR1 and CDR2: PRHDT and FYEKMQ (reference sequence). The CDR3: CASSRLADDTQYF. CDR3 in DNA: TGTGCCAGCAGCCGACTAGCGGATGATACGCAGTATTTT.

The chain recombines TRBV4-1 with TRBJ1-1; D is uncertain. Trimming shortened V by 3 bases and J by 0 bases, and 8 bases separated the two germline ends. Per the germline V gene, CDR1 is MGHRA and CDR2 is YSYEKL. There are 14 residues in the CDR3. CDR3 in amino acids: CASSHRTVNTEAFF. Here the CDR3 DNA reads TGCGCCAGCAGCCATCGCACGGTGAACACTGAAGCTTTCTTT.

The V and J genes are TRBV14 and TRBJ2-3, with 8 bases that match TRBD2. Trimming at V came to 1 base and at J to 4 bases, leaving 4 bases not matched to a gene. This CDR3 spans 15 amino acids. Per the germline V gene, CDR1 is SGHDN and CDR2 is FVKESK. CDR3 protein: CASSQVSGAADTQYF. CDR3 nucleotide sequence: TGTGCCAGCAGCCAAGTTAGCGGGGCGGCAGATACGCAGTATTTT.

The chain uses TRBV12-5 and TRBJ2-3; the D gene is possibly TRBD1 (5 bases). The CDR3 has 13 amino acids. Germline V gives CDR1 LGHNT, CDR2 FRNRAP. V was shortened by 3 bases and J by 5 bases, with 9 bases between the two germline ends. The CDR3, as DNA: TGTGCTAGTGGTTTAGGGGTTAAAGATACGCAGTATTTT. This encodes CASGLGVKDTQYF.

V and J are TRBV18 and TRBJ2-4; D possibly corresponds to TRBD1 (6 bases). Trimming left V 1 base short and J 13 bases short, with 11 bases between. Looked up from germline, CDR1 is KGHSH and CDR2 is LQKENI. The CDR3 has 12 amino acids. The CDR3 DNA reads as TGTGCCAGCTCACCACTGACAGGCGACCAGTACTTC. This sequence encodes CASSPLTGDQYF.

The V call is TRBV5-1, the J call TRBJ2-1; 14 nucleotides align to TRBD2. The CDR3 length is 14 residues. Germline V gene sequence: CDR1 SGHRS, CDR2 YFSETQ. Unmatched junction bases numbered 1, after V lost 4 bases and J lost 7 bases. In DNA form, the CDR3 reads TGCGCCAGCAGCCGGACTAGCGGGGGGAATGAGCAGTTCTTC. Translation gives CASSRTSGGNEQFF.

The rearrangement links TRBV28 to TRBJ1-1; no clear D. Trimming removed 10 bases from V and 0 bases from J, with 12 bases in between. Germline V lookup: CDR1 MDHEN, CDR2 SYDVKM. The CDR3 has 13 amino acids. CDR3 nucleotide sequence: TGTGCCACCCTCCCCGGCCTGAACACTGAAGCTTTCTTT. Translated: CATLPGLNTEAFF.

This chain joins TRBV30 and TRBJ1-2; D remains ambiguous. The CDR3 covers 13 residues. The germline CDR1 and CDR2 sequences are GTSNPN and SVGIG (reference sequence). Trimming shortened V by 0 bases and J by 4 bases, and 9 bases separated the two germline ends. The CDR3 region is CAWSVHVGYGYTF. DNA for the CDR3: TGTGCCTGGAGTGTACATGTGGGCTATGGCTACACCTTC.